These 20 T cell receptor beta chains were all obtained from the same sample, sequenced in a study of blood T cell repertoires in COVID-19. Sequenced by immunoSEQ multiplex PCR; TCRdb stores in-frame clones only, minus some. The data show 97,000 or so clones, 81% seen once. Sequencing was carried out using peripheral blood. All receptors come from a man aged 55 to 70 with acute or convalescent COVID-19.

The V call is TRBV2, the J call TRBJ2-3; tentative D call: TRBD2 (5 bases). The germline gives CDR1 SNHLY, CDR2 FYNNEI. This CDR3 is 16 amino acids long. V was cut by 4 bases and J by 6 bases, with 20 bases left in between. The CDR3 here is CASSATPAPTGDTQYF. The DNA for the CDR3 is TGTGCCAGCAGTGCCACCCCGGCCCCCACGGGGGATACGCAGTATTTT.

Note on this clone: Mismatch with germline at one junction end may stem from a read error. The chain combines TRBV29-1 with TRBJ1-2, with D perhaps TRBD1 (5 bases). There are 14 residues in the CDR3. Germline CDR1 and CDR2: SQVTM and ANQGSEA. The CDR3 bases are TGCAGCGTCGAAGGGGCTGGAGGGTTGAGGGGCTACACCTTC. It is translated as CSVEGAGGLRGYTF. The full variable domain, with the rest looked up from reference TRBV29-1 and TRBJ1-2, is SAVISQKPSRDICQRGTSLTIQCQVDSQVTMMFWYRQQPGQSLTLIATANQGSEATYESGFVIDKFPISRPNLTFSTLTVSNMSPEDSSIYLCSVEGAGGLRGYTFGSGTRLTVV.

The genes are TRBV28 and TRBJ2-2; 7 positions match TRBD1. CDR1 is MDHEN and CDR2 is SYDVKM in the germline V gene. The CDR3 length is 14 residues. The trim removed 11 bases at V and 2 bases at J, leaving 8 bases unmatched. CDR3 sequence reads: CAARAGGNTGELFF. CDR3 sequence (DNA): TGTGCCGCCCGGGCAGGGGGTAACACCGGGGAGCTGTTTTTT.

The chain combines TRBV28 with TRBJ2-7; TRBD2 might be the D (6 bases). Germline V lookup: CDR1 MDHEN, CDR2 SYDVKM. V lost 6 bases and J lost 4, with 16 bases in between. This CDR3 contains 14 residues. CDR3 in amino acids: CASRSATGDYEQYF. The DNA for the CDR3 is TGTGCCAGCAGATCAGCAACGGGAGATTACGAGCAGTACTTC.

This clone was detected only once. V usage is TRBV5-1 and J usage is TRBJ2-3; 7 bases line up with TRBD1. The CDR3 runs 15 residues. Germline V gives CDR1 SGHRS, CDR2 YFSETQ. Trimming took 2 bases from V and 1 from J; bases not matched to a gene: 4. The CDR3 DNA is TGCGCCAGCAGCTTTCGACAGGGTCGCACAGATACGCAGTATTTT. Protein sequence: CASSFRQGRTDTQYF.

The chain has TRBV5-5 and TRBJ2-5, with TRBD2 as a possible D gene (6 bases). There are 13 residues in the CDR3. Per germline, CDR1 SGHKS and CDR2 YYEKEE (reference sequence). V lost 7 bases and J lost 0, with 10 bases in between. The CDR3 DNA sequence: TGTGCCAGCGGAGGGACGGACCAAGAGACCCAGTACTTC. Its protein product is CASGGTDQETQYF.

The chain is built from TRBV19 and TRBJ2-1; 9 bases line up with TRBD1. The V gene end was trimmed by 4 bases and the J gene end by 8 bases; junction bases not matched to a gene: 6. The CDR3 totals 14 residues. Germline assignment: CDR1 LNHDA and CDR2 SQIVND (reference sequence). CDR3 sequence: CASSTSQGAHEQFF. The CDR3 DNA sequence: TGTGCCAGTAGTACCTCACAGGGGGCGCATGAGCAGTTCTTC.

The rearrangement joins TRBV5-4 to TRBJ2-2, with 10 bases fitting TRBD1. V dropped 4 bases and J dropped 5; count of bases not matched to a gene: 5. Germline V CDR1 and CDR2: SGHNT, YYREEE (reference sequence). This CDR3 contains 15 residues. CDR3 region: CASSATGGATGELFF. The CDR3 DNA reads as TGTGCCAGCAGCGCGACAGGGGGCGCGACCGGGGAGCTGTTTTTT.

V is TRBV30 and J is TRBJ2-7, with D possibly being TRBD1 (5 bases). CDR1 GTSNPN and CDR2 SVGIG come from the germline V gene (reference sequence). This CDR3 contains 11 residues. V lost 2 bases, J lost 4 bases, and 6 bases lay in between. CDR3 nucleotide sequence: TGTGCCTGGAGTTCAGGGTACGAGCAGTACTTC. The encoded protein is CAWSSGYEQYF.

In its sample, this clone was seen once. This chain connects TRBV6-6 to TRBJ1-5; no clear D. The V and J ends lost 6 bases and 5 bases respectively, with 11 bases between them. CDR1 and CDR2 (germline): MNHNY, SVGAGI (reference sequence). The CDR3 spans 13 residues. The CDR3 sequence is CASSLERYQPQHF. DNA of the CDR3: TGTGCCAGCAGCCTCGAGAGATATCAGCCCCAGCATTTT.

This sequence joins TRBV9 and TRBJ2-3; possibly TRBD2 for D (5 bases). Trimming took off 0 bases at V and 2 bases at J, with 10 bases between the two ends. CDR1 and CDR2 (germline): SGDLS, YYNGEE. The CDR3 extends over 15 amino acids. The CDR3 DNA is TGTGCCAGCAGCGTAGTGGGAGCGGACACAGATACGCAGTATTTT. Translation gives CASSVVGADTDTQYF.

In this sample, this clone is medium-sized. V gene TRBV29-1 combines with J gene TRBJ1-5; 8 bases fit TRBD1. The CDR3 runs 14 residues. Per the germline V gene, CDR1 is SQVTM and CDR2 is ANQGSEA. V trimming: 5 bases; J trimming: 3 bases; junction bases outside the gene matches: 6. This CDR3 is CSVSGGASNQPQHF. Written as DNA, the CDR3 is TGCAGCGTTTCAGGGGGCGCCTCCAATCAGCCCCAGCATTTT.

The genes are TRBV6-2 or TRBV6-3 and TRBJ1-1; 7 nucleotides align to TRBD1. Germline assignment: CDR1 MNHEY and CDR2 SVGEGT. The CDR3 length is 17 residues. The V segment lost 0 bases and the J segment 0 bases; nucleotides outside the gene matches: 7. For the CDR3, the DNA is TGTGCCAGCAGTTACTCTCCGGGACAGTTTATGAACACTGAAGCTTTCTTT. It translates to CASSYSPGQFMNTEAFF.

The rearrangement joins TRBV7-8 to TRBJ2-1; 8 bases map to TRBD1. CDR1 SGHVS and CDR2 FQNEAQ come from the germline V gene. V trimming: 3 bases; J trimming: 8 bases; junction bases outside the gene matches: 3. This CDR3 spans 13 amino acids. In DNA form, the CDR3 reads TGTGCCAGCAGCTTCGGACAGGGCCATGAGCAGTTCTTC. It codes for CASSFGQGHEQFF.

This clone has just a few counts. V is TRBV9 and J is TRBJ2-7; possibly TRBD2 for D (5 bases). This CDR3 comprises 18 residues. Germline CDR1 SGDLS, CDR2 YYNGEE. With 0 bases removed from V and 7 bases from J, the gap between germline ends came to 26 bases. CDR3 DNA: TGTGCCAGCAGCGTAGAGGAGAATCGAGGCGGGCCCCTTTGTGAGCAGTACTTC. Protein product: CASSVEENRGGPLCEQYF. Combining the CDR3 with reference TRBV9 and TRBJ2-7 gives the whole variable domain DSGVTQTPKHLITATGQRVTLRCSPRSGDLSVYWYQQSLDQGLQFLIQYYNGEERAKGNILERFSAQQFPDLHSELNLSSLELGDSALYFCASSVEENRGGPLCEQYFGPGTRLTVT.

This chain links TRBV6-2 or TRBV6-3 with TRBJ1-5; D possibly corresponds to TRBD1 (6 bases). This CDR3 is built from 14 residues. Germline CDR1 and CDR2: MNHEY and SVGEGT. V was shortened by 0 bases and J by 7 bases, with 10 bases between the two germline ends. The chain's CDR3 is CASSYSRGSQPQHF. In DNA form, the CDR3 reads TGTGCCAGCAGTTACTCCAGGGGAAGCCAGCCCCAGCATTTT.

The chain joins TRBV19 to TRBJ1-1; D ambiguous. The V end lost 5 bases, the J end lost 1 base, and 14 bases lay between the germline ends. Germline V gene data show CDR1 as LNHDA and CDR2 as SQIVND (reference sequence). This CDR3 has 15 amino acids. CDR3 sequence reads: CASSPVASPNTEAFF. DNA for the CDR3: TGTGCCAGTAGTCCCGTGGCAAGTCCGAACACTGAAGCTTTCTTT.

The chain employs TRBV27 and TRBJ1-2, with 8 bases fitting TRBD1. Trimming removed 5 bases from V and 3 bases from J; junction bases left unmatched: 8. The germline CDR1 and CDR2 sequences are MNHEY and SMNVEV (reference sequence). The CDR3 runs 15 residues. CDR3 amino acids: CASSPSRTGYYGYTF. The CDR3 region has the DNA TGTGCCAGCAGTCCAAGTCGGACAGGGTACTATGGCTACACCTTC.

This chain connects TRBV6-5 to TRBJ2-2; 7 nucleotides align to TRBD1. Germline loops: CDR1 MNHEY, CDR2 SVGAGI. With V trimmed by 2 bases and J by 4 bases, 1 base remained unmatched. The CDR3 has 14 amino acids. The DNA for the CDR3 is TGTGCCAGCAGTTACCAGGGGGTCACCGGGGAGCTGTTTTTT. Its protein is CASSYQGVTGELFF.

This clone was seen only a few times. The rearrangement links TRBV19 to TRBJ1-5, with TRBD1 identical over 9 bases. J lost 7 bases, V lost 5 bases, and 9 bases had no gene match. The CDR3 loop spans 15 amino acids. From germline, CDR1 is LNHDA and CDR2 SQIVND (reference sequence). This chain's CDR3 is CASSPGTGYLQPQHF. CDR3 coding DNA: TGTGCCAGTAGTCCGGGGACAGGGTATCTCCAGCCCCAGCATTTT.